The T cell receptor beta chain under discussion was sequenced for a study of regulatory T cells in long-lasting Graves disease. Study-level points and caveats: Among samples with persistent disease, TRBV28, TRBJ1-2 and TRBJ2-5 were favored. The number of shared public clonotypes was higher in persistent patients (approximately 3,000) than new patients (just over 950).

V was trimmed by 4 bases and J by 0 bases, leaving 19 bases between them. Germline V gene sequence: CDR1 SGHTA, CDR2 FQGNSA. The CDR3 runs to 17 residues. With iRepertoire HTBI primers and Arm-PCR of CDR3 regions, TCR beta libraries were built. A single record per CDR3 protein comes from TCRdb applying MiXCR to the multiplex PCR reads. The profile shows more than 650,000 distinct CDR3 sequences, 30% of them singletons. As concerns this clonotype: Its target is unknown.

Sample time point: persistent/refractory GD, antithyroid drugs over 5 years with positive TRAb. From PBMCs, RNA was extracted and then used to make the TCR library. The sequencing used peripheral blood mononuclear cells (PBMCs), collected when the disease was refractory, from a patient treated with antithyroid drugs. The V and J genes are TRBV7-2 and TRBJ2-7, with D tentatively TRBD2 (7 bases). The receptor was derived from a female donor with Graves disease. The CDR3 region is CASSSPGGRGSSYEQYF. The CDR3 DNA reads TGTGCCAGCAGCTCACCGGGGGGCCGCGGGAGCTCCTACGAGCAGTACTTC. The full variable domain, completed using reference TRBV7-2 and TRBJ2-7, is GAGVSQSPSNKVTEKGKDVELRCDPISGHTALYWYRQSLGQGLEFLIYFQGNSAPDKSGLPSDRFSAERTGGSVSTLTIQRTQQEDSAVYLCASSSPGGRGSSYEQYFGPGTRLTVT.